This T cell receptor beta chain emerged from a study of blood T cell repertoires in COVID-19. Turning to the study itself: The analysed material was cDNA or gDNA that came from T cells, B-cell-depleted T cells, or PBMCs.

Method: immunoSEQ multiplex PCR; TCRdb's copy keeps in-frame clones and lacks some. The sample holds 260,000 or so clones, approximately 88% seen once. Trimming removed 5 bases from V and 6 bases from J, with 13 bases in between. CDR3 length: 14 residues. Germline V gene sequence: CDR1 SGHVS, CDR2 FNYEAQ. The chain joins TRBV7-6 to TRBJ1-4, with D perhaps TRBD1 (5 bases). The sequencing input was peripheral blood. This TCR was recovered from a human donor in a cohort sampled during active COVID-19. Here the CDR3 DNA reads TGTGCCAGCAGCGCCCACACGGGGGATGAAAAACTGTTTTTT. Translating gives CASSAHTGDEKLFF.